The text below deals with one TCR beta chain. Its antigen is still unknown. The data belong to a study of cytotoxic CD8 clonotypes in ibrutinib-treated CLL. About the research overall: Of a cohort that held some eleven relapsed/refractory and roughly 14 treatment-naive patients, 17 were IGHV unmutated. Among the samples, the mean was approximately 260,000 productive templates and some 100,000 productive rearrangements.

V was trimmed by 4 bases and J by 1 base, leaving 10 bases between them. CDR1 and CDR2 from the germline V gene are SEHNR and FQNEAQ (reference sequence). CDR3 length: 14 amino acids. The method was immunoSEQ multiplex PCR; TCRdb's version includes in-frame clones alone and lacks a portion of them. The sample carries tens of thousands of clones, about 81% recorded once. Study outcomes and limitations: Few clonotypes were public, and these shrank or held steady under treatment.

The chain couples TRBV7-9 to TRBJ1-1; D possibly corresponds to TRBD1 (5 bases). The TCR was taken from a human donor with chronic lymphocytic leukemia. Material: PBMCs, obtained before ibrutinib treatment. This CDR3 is CASSSLGGNTEAFF. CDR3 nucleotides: TGTGCCAGCAGCTCGCTCGGGGGGAACACTGAAGCTTTCTTT.